The 23 T cell receptor beta chains in this list originate from one sample, sequenced in a study of blood T cell repertoires in COVID-19. TCRdb keeps only in-frame clones here, not all; method: immunoSEQ multiplex PCR. The sample contains approximately 200,000 clones, 84% of which appear only once. The sample comprised peripheral blood. Receptor source: a woman between 55 and 75 years old with acute or convalescent COVID-19.

V and J are TRBV5-1 and TRBJ2-2; the D gene is possibly TRBD2 (5 bases). CDR1 and CDR2 from the germline V gene are SGHRS and YFSETQ. The V end lost 4 bases, the J end lost 6 bases, and 13 bases lay between the germline ends. The CDR3 is 14 residues long. The CDR3 loop is CASSPLWESGELFF. In DNA form, the CDR3 reads TGCGCCAGCAGCCCACTTTGGGAGTCCGGGGAGCTGTTTTTT.

The chain links TRBV2 to TRBJ2-1; 12 bases fit TRBD2. This CDR3 is 15 amino acids long. The ends lost 5 bases at V and 9 bases at J; junction bases unmatched: 8. Germline-derived CDR1 and CDR2 are SNHLY and FYNNEI. CDR3 residues: CASSTSGGQGSEQFF. In DNA form, the CDR3 reads TGTGCCAGCAGTACTAGCGGGGGGCAGGGGAGTGAGCAGTTCTTC. Full variable domain (missing parts from reference TRBV2 and TRBJ2-1): EPEVTQTPSHQVTQMGQEVILRCVPISNHLYFYWYRQILGQKVEFLVSFYNNEISEKSEIFDDQFSVERPDGSNFTLKIRSTKLEDSAMYFCASSTSGGQGSEQFFGPGTRLTVL.

This chain connects TRBV7-9 to TRBJ2-7; 9 bases line up with TRBD1. V was clipped by 4 bases and J by 3 bases; unmatched bases: 4. Per the germline V gene, CDR1 is SEHNR and CDR2 is FQNEAQ (reference sequence). This CDR3 region has 14 residues. In DNA, the CDR3 is TGTGCCAGCAGCTCCGGGACAGGGATCTACGAGCAGTACTTC. As protein: CASSSGTGIYEQYF.

The genes are TRBV6-5 and TRBJ1-1; weak D call: TRBD1 (5 bases). Germline CDR1 and CDR2: MNHEY and SVGAGI. This CDR3 contains 14 residues. Trimming stripped 8 bases from V and 0 bases from J, with 13 bases between. As DNA, the CDR3 is TGTGCCAGCTCGTCTGGGGCAGTGAACACTGAAGCTTTCTTT. Translating gives CASSSGAVNTEAFF.

This clone was seen a single time. The identical CDR3 is also encoded by other nucleotide sequences in the sample. The chain recombines TRBV18 with TRBJ1-2; D possibly corresponds to TRBD1 (5 bases). Germline assignment: CDR1 KGHSH and CDR2 LQKENI. V lost 0 bases and J lost 2, with 7 bases in between. The CDR3 spans 14 residues. The CDR3 DNA reads as TGTGCCAGCTCACCACCGGGGGGGAACTATGGCTACACCTTC. Amino acids: CASSPPGGNYGYTF.

V and J are TRBV19 and TRBJ1-2, with TRBD1 matching over 9 bases. Germline CDR1 reads LNHDA; CDR2 reads SQIVND (reference sequence). The junction had 19 bases not matched to a gene; V was cut back by 7 bases and J by 4 bases. CDR3 length: 18 residues. The CDR3 coding sequence is TGTGCCAGTAAGCCCGACAGGGGGTCTCTCCCCTTCTCCTATGGCTACACCTTC. Translating gives CASKPDRGSLPFSYGYTF. Together with reference TRBV19 and TRBJ1-2, the CDR3 gives the full variable domain: DGGITQSPKYLFRKEGQNVTLSCEQNLNHDAMYWYRQDPGQGLRLIYYSQIVNDFQKGDIAEGYSVSREKKESFPLTVTSAQKNPTAFYLCASKPDRGSLPFSYGYTFGSGTRLTVV.

The V gene is TRBV6-2 or TRBV6-3, the J gene TRBJ1-2, with D possibly being TRBD1 (5 bases). The CDR3 is 14 residues long. Deletions cut 2 bases from V and 2 bases from J, with 9 bases between. Germline values: CDR1 MNHEY, CDR2 SVGEGT. CDR3 DNA sequence: TGTGCCAGCAGTTACCATCAGGGCAACTATGGCTACACCTTC. Residues: CASSYHQGNYGYTF.

This sequence joins TRBV27 and TRBJ2-2; 8 positions match TRBD2. J was trimmed by 1 base and V by 4 bases; bases with no gene match: 8. Germline-derived CDR1 and CDR2 are MNHEY and SMNVEV (reference sequence). The CDR3 is made up of 17 amino acids. The CDR3 coding sequence is TGTGCCAGCAGTTCACCCGGGGGGGACGGGAACACCGGGGAGCTGTTTTTT. Translation gives CASSSPGGDGNTGELFF.

This chain links TRBV27 with TRBJ1-2, with D tentatively TRBD1 (6 bases). CDR3 size: 13 residues. The germline V gene encodes CDR1 MNHEY and CDR2 SMNVEV (reference sequence). Trimming shortened V by 4 bases and J by 5 bases, and 11 bases separated the two germline ends. DNA for the CDR3: TGTGCCAGCAGTTCCGACAGGATTTATGGCTACACCTTC. It translates to CASSSDRIYGYTF.

This clone was counted only a few times. This sample also contains other DNA sequences that code for the same CDR3. This rearrangement joins TRBV18 to TRBJ1-1; 7 bases align to TRBD1. CDR1 KGHSH and CDR2 LQKENI come from the germline V gene. The CDR3 extends over 15 amino acids. Losses at the gene ends were 1 base for V and 3 bases for J; bases not matched to a gene: 5. CDR3 in amino acids: CASSPQGAGDTEAFF. The CDR3 DNA sequence: TGTGCCAGCTCACCACAGGGGGCTGGGGACACTGAAGCTTTCTTT.

This clone was counted between two and nine times. The gene calls are TRBV6-6 and TRBJ2-7, with D perhaps matching TRBD2 (5 bases). V dropped 6 bases and J dropped 3 bases, with 18 bases sitting between them. The CDR3 is 15 residues long. Per germline, CDR1 MNHNY and CDR2 SVGAGI (reference sequence). The CDR3 here is CASSDRGIGDYEQYF. The CDR3 DNA follows: TGTGCCAGCAGCGACCGGGGAATAGGAGACTACGAGCAGTACTTC.

The J gene is TRBJ1-2, the V gene TRBV12-3 or TRBV12-4, with 8 nucleotides matching TRBD1. The CDR3 contains 13 residues. The V gene end was trimmed by 5 bases and the J gene end by 4 bases; junction bases not matched to a gene: 3. CDR3 protein: CASSQDRAYGYTF. CDR3 DNA sequence: TGTGCCAGCAGTCAGGACAGGGCCTATGGCTACACCTTC.

The chain combines TRBV13 with TRBJ2-2, with D maybe TRBD1 (6 bases). CDR3 size: 16 residues. Germline V gives CDR1 PRHDT, CDR2 FYEKMQ (reference sequence). Trimming removed 5 bases at V and 7 bases at J, with 20 bases between. Here the CDR3 reads CASSVTLTGLGGELFF. Here the CDR3 DNA reads TGTGCCAGCAGCGTCACCCTCACAGGGCTTGGCGGGGAGCTGTTTTTT.

V is TRBV10-1 and J is TRBJ1-2; D remains ambiguous. The CDR3 is 15 amino acids. Germline V CDR1 and CDR2: WNHNN, SYGVQD (reference sequence). The ends were cut back, 9 bases at V and 0 bases at J, with 17 bases in the middle. The CDR3 nucleotides read TGCGCCAGTTTGGTAAACTACCAAGCTAACTATGGCTACACCTTC. As protein: CASLVNYQANYGYTF.

This clone was detected once. This rearrangement joins TRBV30 to TRBJ2-1, with TRBD2 matching 11 bases. This CDR3 comprises 15 residues. Unmatched junction bases numbered 7, after V lost 0 bases and J lost 9 bases. Germline V CDR1 and CDR2: GTSNPN, SVGIG (reference sequence). CDR3 in amino acids: CAWSVLSGGASEQFF. The CDR3, as DNA: TGTGCCTGGAGTGTTCTTAGCGGGGGGGCCAGTGAGCAGTTCTTC.

J is TRBJ1-5 and V is TRBV6-2 or TRBV6-3; maybe TRBD1 (5 bases). Trimming took 5 bases from V and 4 from J, leaving 21 bases between them. This CDR3 is 17 amino acids long. The germline gives CDR1 MNHEY, CDR2 SVGEGT. CDR3 in amino acids: CASSPYPPDSGNQPQHF. DNA of the CDR3: TGTGCCAGCAGTCCATATCCGCCCGACAGTGGGAATCAGCCCCAGCATTTT.

The rearrangement joins TRBV6-2 or TRBV6-3 to TRBJ1-2, with D possibly matching TRBD1 (6 bases). The CDR3 has 15 amino acids. From germline, CDR1 is MNHEY and CDR2 SVGEGT. V lost 5 bases, J lost 4 bases, and 17 bases lay in between. This CDR3 reads CASSNRQDSTYGYTF. The CDR3, as DNA: TGTGCCAGCAGTAACAGACAGGATTCCACCTATGGCTACACCTTC.

Written as DNA, the CDR3 is TGTGCCAGCAGCTTTGAGACGGGTAACTACGAGCAGTACTTC. Its translation: CASSFETGNYEQYF. The V call is TRBV5-5, the J call TRBJ2-7; D is undetermined. The CDR3 has 14 amino acids. CDR1 is SGHKS, CDR2 YYEKEE, per germline (reference sequence). Trimming took off 2 bases at V and 3 bases at J, with 12 bases between the two ends.

CDR3: CASSLDRATDTQYF. The CDR3 bases are TGTGCCAGCAGCTTGGACAGGGCCACAGATACGCAGTATTTT. The rearrangement joins TRBV7-2 to TRBJ2-3, with 8 nucleotides matching TRBD1. CDR3 length: 14 residues. Per germline, CDR1 SGHTA and CDR2 FQGNSA. V shed 3 bases, J shed 2 bases, and the junction held 1 base outside the gene matches.

The chain combines TRBV29-1 with TRBJ1-5; TRBD1 agrees at 7 bases. Germline V lookup: CDR1 SQVTM, CDR2 ANQGSEA. This CDR3 contains 14 residues. The ends lost 6 bases at V and 3 bases at J; junction bases unmatched: 8. The chain's CDR3 is CSVATGTNNQPQHF. The CDR3 DNA follows: TGCAGCGTGGCGACAGGGACAAACAATCAGCCCCAGCATTTT.

This clone was observed a handful of times. The chain is built from TRBV10-2 and TRBJ1-1; D remains ambiguous. Germline-derived CDR1 and CDR2 are WSHSY and SAAADI. Trimming shortened V by 4 bases and J by 2 bases, and 8 bases separated the two germline ends. The CDR3 sequence is 13 residues long. CDR3 DNA sequence: TGCGCCAGCAGTGGGCAGACTAACACTGAAGCTTTCTTT. Protein product: CASSGQTNTEAFF.

V usage is TRBV29-1 and J usage is TRBJ1-5; D possibly corresponds to TRBD1 (5 bases). CDR1 SQVTM and CDR2 ANQGSEA come from the germline V gene. The CDR3 runs 12 residues. CDR3 coding DNA: TGCAGTGCGGGGGACGGCGGGCAGCCCCAGCATTTT. This sequence encodes CSAGDGGQPQHF.

This chain connects TRBV15 to TRBJ1-5, with TRBD1 matching over 8 bases. The trim removed 7 bases at V and 5 bases at J, leaving 10 bases unmatched. The CDR3 consists of 15 residues. Germline CDR1 reads LNHNV; CDR2 reads YYDKDF (reference sequence). The CDR3 spells CATNDRTGRDQPQHF. DNA of the CDR3: TGTGCCACCAACGACCGGACAGGGCGAGATCAGCCCCAGCATTTT.